Below, 32 T cell receptor beta chains from the same sample are listed, as sequenced in a study of regulatory T cells in long-lasting Graves disease. Building of the TCR beta libraries involved iRepertoire HTBI primers and Arm-PCR of CDR3 regions. TCRdb analysed the multiplex PCR reads with MiXCR anew, one entry per CDR3 protein. The sample includes hundreds of thousands of distinct CDR3 sequences, roughly 18% of them seen just once. Time point of the sample: newly diagnosed GD, antithyroid drugs for less than 3 months. Making the TCR library involved RNA that had been extracted from PBMCs. Sequenced material: peripheral blood mononuclear cells (PBMCs), taken at new diagnosis, from a patient treated with antithyroid drugs. The source of these receptors is a female donor with Graves disease.

This clonotype was recorded many times. The chain links TRBV10-3 to TRBJ1-2; D not certain. Germline V CDR1 and CDR2: ENHRY, SYGVKD. The V end lost 4 bases, the J end lost 5 bases, and 8 bases lay between the germline ends. This CDR3 is 12 amino acids long. The CDR3 here is CAISVQRYGYTF. The CDR3 DNA reads TGTGCCATCAGTGTACAGCGTTATGGCTACACCTTC.

This clonotype has ten or more counts. The chain combines TRBV2 with TRBJ2-5; 9 bases align to TRBD1. The CDR3 spans 13 residues. Per the germline V gene, CDR1 is SNHLY and CDR2 is FYNNEI. Trimming at V came to 7 bases and at J to 4 bases, leaving 4 bases not matched to a gene. CDR3 residues: CASTGTGRETQYF. In DNA form, the CDR3 reads TGTGCCAGCACAGGGACAGGGAGAGAGACCCAGTACTTC.

This chain joins TRBV28 and TRBJ2-1; 11 nucleotides align to TRBD2. Germline V gives CDR1 MDHEN, CDR2 SYDVKM. V was pared by 4 bases and J by 9 bases, with 17 bases of the junction left unmatched. CDR3 length: 18 amino acids. The CDR3 loop reads CASSSLQLAGAGLSEQFF. The CDR3 DNA follows: TGTGCCAGCAGTTCGTTACAACTAGCGGGAGCAGGACTGAGTGAGCAGTTCTTC.

The CDR3 region is CASSFRSSKYF. Here the CDR3 DNA reads TGTGCCAGCAGTTTCCGTAGTTCGAAGTATTTT. The chain is built from TRBV12-3 or TRBV12-4 and TRBJ2-3; D is uncertain. V lost 3 bases and J lost 13, with 11 bases in between. This CDR3 region has 11 residues.

This clonotype appeared many times. The chain joins TRBV19 to TRBJ2-3; TRBD2 agrees at 7 bases. The CDR3 spans 15 residues. V dropped 8 bases and J dropped 2; count of bases not matched to a gene: 10. CDR1 LNHDA and CDR2 SQIVND come from the germline V gene (reference sequence). CDR3 DNA sequence: TGTGCCAGTTCCTCCCTAGCGGCCCTCACAGATACGCAGTATTTT. Translating it yields CASSSLAALTDTQYF.

This clonotype was counted ten times or more. The V gene is TRBV7-8, the J gene TRBJ2-1, with 11 bases fitting TRBD2. The end of the DNA aligns better with TRBJ2-5, so the J call may be wrong. Germline V gene lookup returns CDR1 SGHVS and CDR2 FQNEAQ. The CDR3 consists of 16 residues. CDR3 nucleotides: TGTGCCGGTGGGGGTAGCGGGAGGGTTGGACAAGAGACCCAGTACTTC. Protein: CAGGGSGRVGQETQYF.

This clonotype was seen at least ten times. The rearrangement links TRBV12-3 or TRBV12-4 to TRBJ2-7; either TRBD1 or TRBD2 may supply D (6 bases each). Trimming left V 1 base short and J 3 bases short, with 10 bases between. This CDR3 is built from 14 residues. CDR3 nucleotide sequence: TGTGCCAGCAGTTTAGGCAGGGGAGGCTACGAGCAGTACTTC. This translates into CASSLGRGGYEQYF.

This clonotype was counted many times. The chain has TRBV19 and TRBJ2-7, with a tentative D call TRBD1 (7 bases). Looked up from germline, CDR1 is LNHDA and CDR2 is SQIVND (reference sequence). With 10 bases removed from V and 0 bases from J, the gap between germline ends came to 19 bases. This CDR3 is built from 15 residues. This CDR3 reads CATRETGWGSYEQYF. The CDR3 nucleotides are TGTGCCACCCGGGAGACAGGGTGGGGCTCCTACGAGCAGTACTTC.

CDR3 in DNA: TGTGCCAGCACTTCCTCCGGGACAGATCCCTACGAGCAGTACTTC. Amino acid sequence: CASTSSGTDPYEQYF. The chain uses TRBV28 and TRBJ2-7; 7 bases are a match to TRBD1. The CDR3 extends over 15 amino acids. V lost 7 bases and J lost 2; bases outside the gene matches: 11. Germline assignment: CDR1 MDHEN and CDR2 SYDVKM.

At least ten counts were recorded for this clonotype. It is likely a read error, because the conserved phenylalanine at the end of the CDR3 is missing. The limits of the CDR3 on the DNA are not certain, so only TCRdb's listed CDR3 is given. This rearrangement joins TRBV11-2 to TRBJ2-1; TRBD2, the table's D call, was not compared with the DNA. Termini included, the CDR3 measures 16 amino acids. CDR1 and CDR2 (germline): SGHAT, FQNNGV. The CDR3 sequence: CASSWSAGHMYNEHFV.

This clonotype was counted at least ten times. The chain joins TRBV11-3 to TRBJ2-7; D is perhaps TRBD2 (6 bases). Deletions cut 4 bases from V and 0 bases from J, with 13 bases between. Germline V gives CDR1 SGHNT, CDR2 YENEEA. The CDR3 is 15 residues long. CDR3 coding DNA: TGTGCCAGCAGCTCGGGACTGATCAGCTCCTACGAGCAGTACTTC. This gives the protein CASSSGLISSYEQYF.

Ten or more counts support this clonotype. This chain uses TRBV9 with TRBJ1-6; D unresolved. This CDR3 region has 15 residues. V was trimmed by 6 bases and J by 0 bases, leaving 10 bases between them. The germline gives CDR1 SGDLS, CDR2 YYNGEE. CDR3 residues: CASNPDSSYNSPLHF. Written as DNA, the CDR3 is TGTGCCAGCAATCCGGACTCCTCCTATAATTCACCCCTCCACTTT.

The table lists this clonotype with many counts. V gene TRBV7-2 combines with J gene TRBJ2-2, with TRBD2 matching over 9 bases. J gave up 2 bases and V 4 bases, and 5 bases lay outside the gene matches. From germline, CDR1 is SGHTA and CDR2 FQGNSA. This CDR3 has 16 amino acids. CDR3 coding DNA: TGTGCCAGCAGCTCTATAGCGGGAGTTAACACCGGGGAGCTGTTTTTT. Translated: CASSSIAGVNTGELFF.

This rearrangement joins TRBV18 to TRBJ1-4; tentatively, D is TRBD1 (5 bases). Trimming shortened V by 3 bases and J by 7 bases, and 12 bases separated the two germline ends. The CDR3 length is 14 residues. The germline gives CDR1 KGHSH, CDR2 LQKENI. CDR3 residues: CASSPLGQAEKLFF. CDR3 in DNA: TGTGCCAGCTCACCCCTCGGACAAGCTGAAAAACTGTTTTTT.

There are a few counts of this clonotype. A much larger clone lies one base from this, so it may be a read error. The rearrangement links TRBV24-1 to TRBJ2-3; tentatively, D is TRBD1 or TRBD2 (5 bases each). The CDR3 spans 15 residues. The germline gives CDR1 KGHDR, CDR2 SFDVKD. The CDR3 region is CGTRMGAGSTDTQYF. For the CDR3, the DNA is TGTGGCACCAGAATGGGAGCAGGGTCCACAGATACGCAGTATTTT.

The J gene is TRBJ2-7, the V gene TRBV20-1; 13 positions agree with TRBD2. Per germline, CDR1 DFQATT and CDR2 SNEGSKA (reference sequence). This CDR3 has 15 residues. V shed 6 bases and J 5 bases; nucleotides not matched to a gene: 10. CDR3 nucleotide sequence: TGCAGTGCCACAAAAACTAGCGGGAGGGGCAACGAGCAGTACTTC. Translated, it gives CSATKTSGRGNEQYF.

This clonotype was detected ten times or more. The gene calls are TRBV9 and TRBJ1-3, with 8 positions matching TRBD1. The J segment lost 1 base and the V segment lost 2 bases, leaving 5 bases of the junction unmatched. The CDR3 extends over 16 amino acids. In germline, CDR1 is SGDLS, CDR2 YYNGEE. The CDR3 DNA follows: TGTGCCAGCAGCGTGTTCGACAGGGGATCTGGAAACACCATATATTTT. Translation gives CASSVFDRGSGNTIYF.

At least ten counts were recorded for this clonotype. The J gene is TRBJ1-4, the V gene TRBV5-6, with TRBD1 matching 7 bases. The CDR3 has 15 residues. V lost 0 bases, J lost 7 bases, and 6 bases stayed unmatched. Looked up from germline, CDR1 is SGHDT and CDR2 is YYEEEE. This chain's CDR3 is CASSLGGTAIEKLFF. Here the CDR3 DNA reads TGTGCCAGCAGCTTGGGAGGGACAGCGATTGAAAAACTGTTTTTT.

The chain combines TRBV7-6 with TRBJ2-2; D may correspond to TRBD1 or TRBD2 (5 bases each). V dropped 1 base and J dropped 1 base, with 10 bases sitting between them. The CDR3 has 16 residues. Germline assignment: CDR1 SGHVS and CDR2 FNYEAQ. CDR3 amino acids: CASSLDGGKNTGELFF. In nucleotides, the CDR3 is TGTGCCAGCAGCTTAGATGGGGGAAAGAACACCGGGGAGCTGTTTTTT.

This clonotype was seen many times. The rearrangement links TRBV3-1 to TRBJ2-1, with 7 bases matching TRBD1. Germline CDR1 and CDR2: LGHDT and YNNKEL (reference sequence). The ends lost 3 bases at V and 8 bases at J; junction bases unmatched: 7. CDR3 length equals 14 residues. The CDR3 protein is CASSHFTGADEQFF. The DNA of the CDR3 is TGTGCCAGCAGCCATTTTACAGGGGCAGATGAGCAGTTCTTC.

This clonotype has a count of ten or more. The V and J genes are TRBV11-2 and TRBJ2-5; 7 bases fit TRBD2. J lost 5 bases, V lost 0 bases, and 3 bases had no gene match. This CDR3 contains 14 residues. CDR1 SGHAT and CDR2 FQNNGV come from the germline V gene. The DNA for the CDR3 is TGTGCCAGCAGCTTAGATCCCGGGGGGGAGACCCAGTACTTC. Residues: CASSLDPGGETQYF.

This clonotype was counted at least ten times. The chain combines TRBV24-1 with TRBJ2-7; 12 bases agree with TRBD2. After removal of 4 bases from V and 7 bases from J, the junction contained 7 bases not matched to a gene. Germline CDR1 KGHDR, CDR2 SFDVKD. The CDR3 runs 15 residues. The CDR3 nucleotides read TGTGCCACCAGTGACTCTAGCGGGAGGGCCCGGGAGCAGTACTTC. Its protein product is CATSDSSGRAREQYF.

V gene TRBV7-2 combines with J gene TRBJ2-1, with TRBD1 matching 8 bases. The CDR3 has 15 residues. V lost 5 bases to trimming and J lost 4 bases; unmatched junction nucleotides: 7. Germline V lookup: CDR1 SGHTA, CDR2 FQGNSA. The CDR3 nucleotides are TGTGCCAGCAGCCGATCGGGACAGGTGTACAATGAGCAGTTCTTC. It specifies CASSRSGQVYNEQFF.

The rearrangement joins TRBV15 to TRBJ1-1; the D is unclear. The length of the CDR3 is 15 residues. Trimming left V 0 bases short and J 5 bases short, with 13 bases between. Germline V gives CDR1 LNHNV, CDR2 YYDKDF (reference sequence). The CDR3 nucleotides are TGTGCCACCAGCAGAGAGTGCGGGAGGGATACTGAAGCTTTCTTT. Translation gives CATSRECGRDTEAFF.

In this sample, this clonotype turned up a few times. The chain carries TRBV5-5 and TRBJ2-3; possibly TRBD2 for D (5 bases). This CDR3 spans 14 amino acids. Trimming stripped 4 bases from V and 5 bases from J, with 14 bases between. The germline V gene encodes CDR1 SGHKS and CDR2 YYEKEE (reference sequence). The chain's CDR3 is CASSLAPEGDTQYF. The CDR3 bases are TGTGCCAGCAGCCTAGCCCCCGAGGGAGATACGCAGTATTTT.

Ten or more counts support this clonotype. The chain joins TRBV30 to TRBJ2-7; 13 nucleotides align to TRBD2. Germline V lookup: CDR1 GTSNPN, CDR2 SVGIG (reference sequence). The CDR3 runs to 14 residues. Germline trimming cut 2 bases from V and 3 bases from J; bases unmatched to any gene: 1. The DNA of the CDR3 is TGTGCCTGGAGTTGGACTAGCGGGAGCTACGAGCAGTACTTC. It codes for CAWSWTSGSYEQYF. The full variable domain, completed using reference TRBV30 and TRBJ2-7, is SQTIHQWPATLVQPVGSPLSLECTVEGTSNPNLYWYRQAAGRGLQLLFYSVGIGQISSEVPQNLSASRPQDRQFILSSKKLLLSDSGFYLCAWSWTSGSYEQYFGPGTRLTVT.

The table lists this clonotype with many counts. The J gene is TRBJ1-1, the V gene TRBV7-2; the D is unclear. CDR3 length: 14 amino acids. Trimming stripped 5 bases from V and 2 bases from J, with 12 bases between. Germline lookup yields CDR1 SGHTA and CDR2 FQGNSA. DNA for the CDR3: TGTGCCAGCAGCCCTGACATGTTTAACACTGAAGCTTTCTTT. Translating gives CASSPDMFNTEAFF.

This clonotype was picked up many times. The chain couples TRBV15 to TRBJ2-2, with no clear D. The CDR3 has 15 residues. In germline, CDR1 is LNHNV, CDR2 YYDKDF (reference sequence). Trimming took 1 base from V and 2 from J, leaving 8 bases between them. CDR3 nucleotides: TGTGCCACCAGCAGAGTCGCGACTAACACCGGGGAGCTGTTTTTT. Its translation: CATSRVATNTGELFF.

There are many counts of this clonotype. This chain uses TRBV28 with TRBJ1-4; tentative D call: TRBD1 (6 bases). The CDR3 length is 14 residues. CDR1 is MDHEN, CDR2 SYDVKM, per germline. The V end lost 2 bases, the J end lost 8 bases, and 12 bases lay between the germline ends. CDR3 amino acids: CASSLGGQEEKLFF. DNA of the CDR3: TGTGCCAGCAGTTTAGGGGGGCAAGAGGAAAAACTGTTTTTT.

This chain links TRBV20-1 with TRBJ1-6, with TRBD1 as a possible D gene (5 bases). Trimming left V 2 bases short and J 4 bases short, with 12 bases between. The germline V gene has CDR1 DFQATT and CDR2 SNEGSKA (reference sequence). CDR3 length equals 15 residues. The CDR3 DNA sequence: TGCAGTGCTAGACCCCTCGGGGGTTATAATTCACCCCTCCACTTT. Amino acid sequence: CSARPLGGYNSPLHF.

This clonotype came up many times. The chain couples TRBV10-3 to TRBJ1-2, with no clear D. V lost 2 bases and J lost 0, with 7 bases in between. CDR3 length: 14 residues. CDR1 and CDR2 from the germline V gene are ENHRY and SYGVKD. CDR3 protein: CAISERVTNYGYTF. The CDR3, as DNA: TGTGCCATCAGTGAGAGAGTAACTAACTATGGCTACACCTTC.

This sequence joins TRBV11-2 and TRBJ2-4; 11 bases fit TRBD2. The ends lost 8 bases at V and 6 bases at J; junction bases unmatched: 6. The CDR3 has 14 amino acids. CDR1 SGHAT and CDR2 FQNNGV come from the germline V gene. Written as DNA, the CDR3 is TGTGCCAGCCGGGGACTAGCGGTAACAAACATTCAGTACTTC. Its translation: CASRGLAVTNIQYF. Looking up the rest from reference TRBV11-2 and TRBJ2-4 gives the full variable domain: EAGVAQSPRYKIIEKRQSVAFWCNPISGHATLYWYQQILGQGPKLLIQFQNNGVVDDSQLPKDRFSAERLKGVDSTLKIQPAKLEDSAVYLCASRGLAVTNIQYFGAGTRLSVL.